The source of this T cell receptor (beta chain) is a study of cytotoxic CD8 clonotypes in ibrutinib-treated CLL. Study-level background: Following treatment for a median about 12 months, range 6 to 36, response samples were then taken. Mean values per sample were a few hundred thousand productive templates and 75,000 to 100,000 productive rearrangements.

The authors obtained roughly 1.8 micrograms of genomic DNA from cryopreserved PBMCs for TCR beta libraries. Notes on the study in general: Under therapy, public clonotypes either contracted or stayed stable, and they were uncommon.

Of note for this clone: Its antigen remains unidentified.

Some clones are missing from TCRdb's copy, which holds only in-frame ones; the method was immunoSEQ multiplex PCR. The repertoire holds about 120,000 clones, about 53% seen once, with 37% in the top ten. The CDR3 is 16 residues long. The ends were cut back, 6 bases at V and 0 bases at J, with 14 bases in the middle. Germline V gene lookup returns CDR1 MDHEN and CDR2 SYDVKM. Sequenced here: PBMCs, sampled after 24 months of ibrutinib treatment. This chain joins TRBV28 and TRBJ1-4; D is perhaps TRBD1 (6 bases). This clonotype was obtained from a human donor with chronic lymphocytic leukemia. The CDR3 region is CASRVQGTATNEKLFF. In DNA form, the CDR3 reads TGTGCCAGCAGGGTCCAGGGGACTGCAACTAATGAAAAACTGTTTTTT.